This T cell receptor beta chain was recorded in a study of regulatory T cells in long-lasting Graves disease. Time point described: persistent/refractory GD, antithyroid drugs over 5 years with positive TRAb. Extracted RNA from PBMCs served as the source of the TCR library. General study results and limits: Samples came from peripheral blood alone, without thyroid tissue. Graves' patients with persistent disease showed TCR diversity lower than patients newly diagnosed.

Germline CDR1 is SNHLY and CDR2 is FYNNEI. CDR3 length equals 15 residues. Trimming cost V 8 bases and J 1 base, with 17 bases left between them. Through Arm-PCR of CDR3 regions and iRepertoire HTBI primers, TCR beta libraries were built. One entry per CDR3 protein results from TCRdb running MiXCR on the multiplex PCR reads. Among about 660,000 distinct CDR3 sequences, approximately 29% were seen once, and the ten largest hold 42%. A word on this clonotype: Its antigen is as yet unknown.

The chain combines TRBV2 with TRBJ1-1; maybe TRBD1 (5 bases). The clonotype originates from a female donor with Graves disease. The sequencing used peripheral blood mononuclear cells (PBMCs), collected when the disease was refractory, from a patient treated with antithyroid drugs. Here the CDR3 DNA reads TGTGCCAGCCGACCCTGGGGGTCGGGGAACACTGAAGCTTTCTTT. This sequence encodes CASRPWGSGNTEAFF.